This TCR beta chain was sequenced in a study of blood T cell repertoires in COVID-19. Study overall: T cells, B-cell-depleted T cells, or PBMCs supplied cDNA or gDNA.

Method: immunoSEQ multiplex PCR; TCRdb's copy keeps in-frame clones and lacks some. The sample lists about 220,000 clones, about 79% occurring once. The V and J ends lost 6 bases and 5 bases, in that order; junction bases with no gene match: 18. The length of the CDR3 is 20 residues. The germline CDR1 and CDR2 sequences are ENHRY and SYGVKD. The sequence was obtained from a woman in her 40s with acute COVID-19. The rearrangement joins TRBV10-3 to TRBJ2-2; 13 bases align to TRBD2. Sequencing was done on a sample of PBMCs or T cells enriched from blood (not recorded which). The CDR3 DNA sequence: TGTGCCATCAGAAGTCTCCCGGGACTAGCGGGGACCCTTAGGACCGGGGAGCTGTTTTTT. Its protein product is CAIRSLPGLAGTLRTGELFF.